This TCR beta chain was obtained from a study of control samples from healthy donors and cancer patients. CDR3 length: 17 residues. Germline V gene sequence: CDR1 SGHKS, CDR2 YYEKEE (reference sequence). With 0 bases removed from V and 8 bases from J, the gap between germline ends came to 18 bases. Clones were sequenced by immunoSEQ multiplex PCR, and TCRdb holds only the in-frame ones, with some missing. The profile shows 100,000 or so clones, roughly four fifths of them singletons. The origin of this receptor is a woman in her sixties in good health. The sample was blood. The rearrangement joins TRBV5-5 to TRBJ1-6; D not certain. The CDR3 sequence: CASSLVFEPSYYSPLHF. CDR3 nucleotides: TGTGCCAGCAGCTTGGTTTTTGAGCCATCGTACTATTCACCCCTCCACTTT.